This entry lists 9 T cell receptor beta chains sequenced from one sample in a study of blood T cells in healthy people across ages. Primed by a sample-barcoded 5' primer and a J-beta primer mix, a second PCR proceeded for about 6 to 11 cycles. TCRdb analysed the 5' RACE reads with MiXCR anew, one entry per CDR3 protein. The sample comprises under 2 million distinct CDR3 sequences, 34% of which are singletons, and around 11% rests with the top ten. Sequencing was carried out using blood. The receptor set was obtained from a woman under 40 in good health.

The table lists this clonotype with a few counts. J is TRBJ2-5 and V is TRBV2; D is uncertain. V was trimmed by 4 bases and J by 1 base, leaving 7 bases between them. The CDR3 is 13 amino acids. Germline V CDR1 and CDR2: SNHLY, FYNNEI. The CDR3 DNA follows: TGTGCCAGCAGTGTTCCAGGCCAAGAGACCCAGTACTTC. Translating gives CASSVPGQETQYF.

The gene calls are TRBV5-4 and TRBJ1-1; 7 bases align to TRBD1. The junction had 7 bases not matched to a gene; V was cut back by 5 bases and J by 3 bases. CDR1 and CDR2 from the germline V gene are SGHNT and YYREEE (reference sequence). The CDR3 totals 14 residues. CDR3 protein: CASRIGGEYTEAFF. The CDR3 bases are TGTGCCAGCAGAATAGGGGGCGAATACACTGAAGCTTTCTTT.

This sequence joins TRBV13 and TRBJ1-1; D may be TRBD1 (6 bases). Trimming removed 9 bases at V and 1 base at J, with 18 bases between. CDR3 length: 15 amino acids. Per germline, CDR1 PRHDT and CDR2 FYEKMQ (reference sequence). This CDR3 reads CARDRVRGGNTEAFF. CDR3 sequence (DNA): TGTGCCAGAGATAGAGTTAGAGGGGGGAACACTGAAGCTTTCTTT.

This chain connects TRBV9 to TRBJ2-1, with a possible D match to TRBD2 (7 bases). Germline loops: CDR1 SGDLS, CDR2 YYNGEE. Trimming shortened V by 4 bases and J by 4 bases, and 18 bases separated the two germline ends. The CDR3 totals 16 residues. CDR3 protein: CASSIGGGGFYNEQFF. CDR3 nucleotide sequence: TGTGCCAGCAGCATAGGCGGGGGCGGATTTTACAATGAGCAGTTCTTC.

There are a few counts of this clonotype. The gene calls are TRBV9 and TRBJ2-2, with 10 bases matching TRBD2. The junction had 2 bases not matched to a gene; V was cut back by 3 bases and J by 6 bases. CDR3 size: 14 residues. The germline V gene has CDR1 SGDLS and CDR2 YYNGEE. The CDR3 region is CASSGGLASGELFF. CDR3 DNA sequence: TGTGCCAGCAGCGGGGGACTAGCGTCCGGGGAGCTGTTTTTT.

V and J are TRBV27 and TRBJ1-2; no reliable D call. There are 16 residues in the CDR3. Trimming left V 2 bases short and J 1 base short, with 14 bases between. Germline V lookup: CDR1 MNHEY, CDR2 SMNVEV (reference sequence). The CDR3 sequence is CASSLRQSQYNYGYTF. The CDR3 DNA is TGTGCCAGCAGTTTAAGGCAGTCACAATATAACTATGGCTACACCTTC.

The rearrangement links TRBV7-6 to TRBJ2-1, with 8 bases identical to TRBD2. The CDR3 is 15 amino acids. V lost 0 bases to trimming and J lost 6 bases; unmatched junction nucleotides: 4. CDR1 and CDR2 (germline): SGHVS, FNYEAQ. As DNA, the CDR3 is TGTGCCAGCAGCTTAGCGCTACTAGCGGCCAATGAGCAGTTCTTC. Its protein is CASSLALLAANEQFF.

The rearrangement links TRBV7-2 to TRBJ2-1; D possibly corresponds to TRBD2 (7 bases). Germline CDR1 reads SGHTA; CDR2 reads FQGNSA. Trimming cost V 1 base and J 12 bases, with 13 bases left between them. The CDR3 is made up of 13 amino acids. The CDR3 protein is CASSLGGGVRQFF. As DNA, the CDR3 is TGTGCCAGCAGCTTAGGAGGGGGGGTTAGGCAGTTCTTC.

This clonotype was seen many times. The CDR3 protein is CASSLAINNEQFF. CDR3 nucleotides: TGTGCCAGCAGCTTAGCGATAAACAATGAGCAGTTCTTC. The J gene is TRBJ2-1, the V gene TRBV7-2, with D unclear. Germline V CDR1 and CDR2: SGHTA, FQGNSA. Trimming removed 0 bases at V and 5 bases at J, with 5 bases between. The CDR3 has 13 amino acids.